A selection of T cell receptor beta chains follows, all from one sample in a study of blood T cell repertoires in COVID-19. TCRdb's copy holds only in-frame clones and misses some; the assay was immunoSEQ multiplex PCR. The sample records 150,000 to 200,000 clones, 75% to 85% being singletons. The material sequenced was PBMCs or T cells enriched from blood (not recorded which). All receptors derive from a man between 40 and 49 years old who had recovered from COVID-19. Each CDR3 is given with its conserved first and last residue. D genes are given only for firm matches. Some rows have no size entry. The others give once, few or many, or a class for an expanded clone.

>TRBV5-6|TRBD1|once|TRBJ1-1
CASSQGGVTEAFF
TGTGCCAGCAGCCAGGGGGGCGTCACTGAAGCTTTCTTT
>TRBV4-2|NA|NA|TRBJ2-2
CASSPNLAGASNTGELFF
TGTGCCAGCAGCCCGAATCTGGCAGGGGCCTCGAACACCGGGGAGCTGTTTTTT
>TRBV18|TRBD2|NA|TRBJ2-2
CASPTGLAGNRELFF
TGTGCCAGCCCTACGGGACTAGCGGGGAACCGGGAGCTGTTTTTT
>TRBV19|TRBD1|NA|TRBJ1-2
CASTDRGDYGYTF
TGTGCCAGTACGGACAGGGGAGACTATGGCTACACCTTC
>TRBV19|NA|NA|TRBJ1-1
CASSSGQLLPSGAFF
TGTGCCAGTAGTTCGGGACAACTACTTCCAAGTGGCGCTTTCTTT
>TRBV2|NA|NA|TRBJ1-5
CASSGSWDQPQHF
TGTGCCAGCAGTGGGAGTTGGGATCAGCCCCAGCATTTT
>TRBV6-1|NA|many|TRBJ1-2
CASSEGAGGTYGYTF
TGTGCCAGCAGTGAAGGGGCCGGGGGGACCTATGGCTACACCTTC
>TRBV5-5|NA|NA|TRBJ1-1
CASSFTDRTTEAFF
TGTGCCAGCAGCTTCACAGACAGAACCACTGAAGCTTTCTTT
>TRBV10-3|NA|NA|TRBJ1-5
CAISERDWGQPQHF
TGTGCCATCAGTGAGAGGGACTGGGGGCAGCCCCAGCATTTT
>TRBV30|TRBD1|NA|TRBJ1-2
CAWSGGGPAFYTF
TGTGCCTGGAGCGGAGGGGGCCCGGCCTTCTACACCTTC
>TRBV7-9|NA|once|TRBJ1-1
CASSSRGIANTEAFF
TGTGCCAGCAGCTCTCGGGGGATAGCGAACACTGAAGCTTTCTTT
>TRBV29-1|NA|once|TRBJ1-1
CSVQGNTEAFF
TGCAGCGTTCAGGGGAACACTGAAGCTTTCTTT
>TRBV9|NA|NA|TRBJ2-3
CASSVGSVGDTQYF
TGTGCCAGCAGCGTAGGTAGCGTTGGAGATACGCAGTATTTT
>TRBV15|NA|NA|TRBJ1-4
CATSRGTGSNEKLFF
TGTGCCACCAGCAGAGGAACAGGGTCTAATGAAAAACTGTTTTTT
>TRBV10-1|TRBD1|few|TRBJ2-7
CASSRTGNSHEQYF
TGCGCCAGCAGTCGGACAGGCAACTCCCACGAGCAGTACTTC
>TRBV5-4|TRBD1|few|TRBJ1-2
CASSLQGASGYTF
TGTGCCAGCAGCTTGCAGGGGGCGTCTGGCTACACCTTC
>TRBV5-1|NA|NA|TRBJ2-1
CASSSPPGVEYNEQFF
TGCGCCAGCAGCTCCCCCCCAGGGGTGGAATACAATGAGCAGTTCTTC
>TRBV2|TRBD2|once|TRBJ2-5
CASLAPGLAGASGVQYF
TGTGCCAGCTTGGCCCCAGGACTAGCGGGGGCCTCAGGGGTCCAGTACTTC
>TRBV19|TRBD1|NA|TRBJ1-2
CASSTGQGTSAQAYTF
TGTGCCAGTAGTACGGGACAGGGGACCTCCGCTCAGGCCTACACCTTC
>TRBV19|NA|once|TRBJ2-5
CASKRSHPQETQYF
TGTGCCAGTAAAAGAAGCCACCCCCAAGAGACCCAGTACTTC
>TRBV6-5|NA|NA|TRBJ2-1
CASSRGTSYNEQFF
TGTGCCAGCAGTCGGGGGACTTCCTACAATGAGCAGTTCTTC
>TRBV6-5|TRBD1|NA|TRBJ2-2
CASSYGQGGNTGELFF
TGTGCCAGCAGTTACGGACAGGGCGGGAACACCGGGGAGCTGTTTTTT
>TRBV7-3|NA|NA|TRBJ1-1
CASSSSPEGFAEAFF
TGTGCCAGCAGCTCCTCGCCCGAGGGCTTCGCTGAAGCTTTCTTT
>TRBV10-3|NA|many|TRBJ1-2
CAISSLANYGYTF
TGTGCCATCAGTTCTCTAGCTAACTATGGCTACACCTTC
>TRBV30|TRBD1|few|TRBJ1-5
CAWGDRGQPQHF
TGTGCCTGGGGGGACAGGGGCCAGCCCCAGCATTTT